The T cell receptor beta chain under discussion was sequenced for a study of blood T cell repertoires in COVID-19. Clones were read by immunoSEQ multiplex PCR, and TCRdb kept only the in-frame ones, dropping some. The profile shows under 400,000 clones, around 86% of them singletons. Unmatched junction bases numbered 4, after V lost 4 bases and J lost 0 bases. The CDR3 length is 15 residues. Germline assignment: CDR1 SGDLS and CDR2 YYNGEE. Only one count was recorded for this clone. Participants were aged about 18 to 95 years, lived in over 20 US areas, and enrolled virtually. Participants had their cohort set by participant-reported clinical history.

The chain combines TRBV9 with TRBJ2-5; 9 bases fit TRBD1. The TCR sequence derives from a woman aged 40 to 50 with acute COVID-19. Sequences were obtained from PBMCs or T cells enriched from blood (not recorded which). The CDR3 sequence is CASSRQGGYQETQYF. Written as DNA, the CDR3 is TGTGCCAGCAGCCGACAGGGGGGGTACCAAGAGACCCAGTACTTC.